This T cell receptor beta chain was profiled in a study of T cell responses to AZD1222 COVID-19 vaccine. Study-level results: A mostly white British donor set with more females was recruited, and clonal diversity was possibly underestimated. No day 14 peak samples; only post-peak repertoires were characterized. Baseline serostatus was positive in only a handful of AZD1222 recipients. CD4 TCRs covered the whole spike, strongest at regions 160-218 and 743-854.

This table comes from immunoSEQ multiplex PCR, and its TCRdb copy is limited to in-frame clones, with some not included. The profile shows under 85,000 clones, approximately 88% of them singletons. Germline V gene data show CDR1 as SGDLS and CDR2 as YYNGEE. CDR3 size: 15 residues. The ends were cut back, 2 bases at V and 0 bases at J, with 10 bases in the middle. Remarks on this clone: As yet, its antigen is unknown.

The gene calls are TRBV9 and TRBJ2-3; D gene unclear. The specimen comprised peripheral blood, sampled on day 0 of MenACWY control vaccination. This receptor was identified in an adult in good health. In DNA, the CDR3 is TGTGCCAGCAGCGTTAGTGTGGTTAGCACAGATACGCAGTATTTT. Protein product: CASSVSVVSTDTQYF.